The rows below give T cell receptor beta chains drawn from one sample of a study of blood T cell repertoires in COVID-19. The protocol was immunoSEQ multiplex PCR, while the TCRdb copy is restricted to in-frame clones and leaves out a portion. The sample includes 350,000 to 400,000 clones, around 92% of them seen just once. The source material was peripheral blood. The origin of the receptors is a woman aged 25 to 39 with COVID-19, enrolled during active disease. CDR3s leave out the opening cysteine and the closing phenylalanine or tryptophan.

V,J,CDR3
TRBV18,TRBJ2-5,ASSPPGLRETQY
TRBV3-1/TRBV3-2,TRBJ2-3,ASSLRSGPGTDTQY
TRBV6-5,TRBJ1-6,ASRTPGQGHSPLH
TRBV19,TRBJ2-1,ASSPSGTSGRDYYNEQF
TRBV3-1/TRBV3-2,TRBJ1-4,ASSHGALF
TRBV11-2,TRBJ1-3,ASSWGGPRNTIY
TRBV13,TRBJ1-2,ASSPPGQGRNGYT
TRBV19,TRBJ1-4,ASSTPSGPLREKLF
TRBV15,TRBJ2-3,ATSREETGPETDTQY
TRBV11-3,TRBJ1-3,ASSPLGGSGNTIY
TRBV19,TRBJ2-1,ASTRGGRAQNEQF
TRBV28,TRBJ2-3,ASFRTSGGADTQY
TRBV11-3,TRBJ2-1,ASRDYSYNEQF
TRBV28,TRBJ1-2,AVKQGDYGYT
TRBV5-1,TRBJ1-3,ASSKHRGTYSGNTIY
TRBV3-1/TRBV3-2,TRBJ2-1,ASSLRLAGSSFDEQF
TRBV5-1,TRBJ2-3,ASSLTSGPSTDTQY
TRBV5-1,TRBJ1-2,ASSPGTRGHGYT
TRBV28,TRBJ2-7,ASSFRGGAWFSYEQY
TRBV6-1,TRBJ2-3,ASSGRAGTVTDTQY
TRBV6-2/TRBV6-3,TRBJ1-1,ASSYSNTGHTEAF
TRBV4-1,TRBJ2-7,ASSQPGQKYEQY
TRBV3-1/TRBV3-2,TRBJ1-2,ASSPRQGDSNYGYT
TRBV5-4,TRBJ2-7,ASSSGTPYEQY
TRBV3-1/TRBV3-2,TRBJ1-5,ASSQGTLRPGDQPQH
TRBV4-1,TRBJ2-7,ASSQITGGSYEQY
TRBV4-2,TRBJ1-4,ASSRKEGGGGEKLF
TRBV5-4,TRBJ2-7,ASSLEASGPYEQY
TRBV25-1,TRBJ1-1,ASSGGYTEAF
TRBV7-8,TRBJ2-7,ASSFSPASSYEQY
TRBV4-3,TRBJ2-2,ASSQGFDSWNTGELF
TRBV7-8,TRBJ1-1,ASSSGIDRGSNRTEAF
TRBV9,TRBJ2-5,ASSVARGEVGLGETQY
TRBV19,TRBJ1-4,ASSTPRLAGGEKLF
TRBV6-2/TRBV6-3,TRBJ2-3,ASSQGQGATDTQY
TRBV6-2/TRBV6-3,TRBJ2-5,ASSYYYDGVETQY
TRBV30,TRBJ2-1,AWGIAGSYNEQF
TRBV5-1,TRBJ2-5,ASSLQGTQETQY
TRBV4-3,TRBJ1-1,ASSQDAGSFRNTEAF
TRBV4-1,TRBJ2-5,ASSARTSGRAETQY
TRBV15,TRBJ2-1,ATSRDSLGERNEQF
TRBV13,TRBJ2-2,ASSVGLAGVALGELF
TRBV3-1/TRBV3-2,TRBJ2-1,ASSQGIAGGQF
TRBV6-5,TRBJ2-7,ASRDRAYEQY
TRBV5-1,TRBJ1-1,ASSARALYPTPF
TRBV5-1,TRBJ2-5,ASSENLQVEEETQY
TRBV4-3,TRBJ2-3,ASSTSGGSTDTQY
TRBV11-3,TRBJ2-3,ASSRQGGPTDTQY
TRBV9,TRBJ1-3,ASSVSGTPTGNTIY
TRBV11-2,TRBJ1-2,ASSSLDKNYGYT
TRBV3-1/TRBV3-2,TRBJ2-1,ASSRRRDWGGQQF
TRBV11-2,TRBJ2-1,ASSQGTGYNEQF
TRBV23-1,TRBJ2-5,ASSQSLAGGGETQY